This TCR beta chain is from a study of radiation and T cells in renal cell carcinoma. Treatment here: treatment-naive control, cytoreductive nephrectomy. There are 13 residues in the CDR3. Germline V CDR1 and CDR2: MNHNY, SVGAGI (reference sequence). Trimming at V came to 5 bases and at J to 7 bases, leaving 7 bases not matched to a gene. This clone was seen once. Here immunoSEQ multiplex PCR was the method, and the copy in TCRdb shows in-frame clones only, minus some. This repertoire shows over 10,000 clones, approximately 68% found once; its top ten account for over 15%. The chain links TRBV6-6 to TRBJ1-2; 7 bases match TRBD1. Material: tumor tissue, obtained from a patient whose treatment was nephrectomy without radiotherapy. The receptor's source is a woman older than 75 with renal cell carcinoma. CDR3 DNA sequence: TGTGCCAGCAGTACCGGGACAGCCGGTGGCTACACCTTC. It codes for CASSTGTAGGYTF.